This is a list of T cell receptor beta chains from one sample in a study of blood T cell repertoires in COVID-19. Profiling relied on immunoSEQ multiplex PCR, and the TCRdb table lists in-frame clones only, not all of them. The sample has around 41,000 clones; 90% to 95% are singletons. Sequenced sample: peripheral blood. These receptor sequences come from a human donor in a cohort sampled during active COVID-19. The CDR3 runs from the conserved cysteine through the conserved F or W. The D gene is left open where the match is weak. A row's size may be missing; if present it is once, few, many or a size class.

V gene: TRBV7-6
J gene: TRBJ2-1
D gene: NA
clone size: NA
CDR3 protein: CASSRIRSAGSSYNEQFF
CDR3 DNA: TGTGCCAGCAGCCGAATTAGGTCGGCGGGAAGCTCCTACAATGAGCAGTTCTTC

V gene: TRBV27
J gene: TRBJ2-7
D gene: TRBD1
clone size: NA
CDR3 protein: CASSSGQGGAAEQYF
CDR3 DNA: TGTGCCAGCAGTTCCGGACAGGGTGGGGCGGCCGAGCAGTACTTC

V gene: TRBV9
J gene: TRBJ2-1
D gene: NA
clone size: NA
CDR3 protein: CASSGQGVDSYNEQFF
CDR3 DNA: TGTGCCAGCAGCGGGCAGGGCGTCGACTCCTACAATGAGCAGTTCTTC

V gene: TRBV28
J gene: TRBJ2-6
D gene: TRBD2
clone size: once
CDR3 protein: CASSSPGLAGERANVLTF
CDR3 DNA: TGTGCCAGCAGTTCACCGGGACTAGCGGGGGAGAGGGCCAACGTCCTGACTTTC

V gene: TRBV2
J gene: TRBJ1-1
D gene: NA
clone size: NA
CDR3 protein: CASSEATGGMNTEAFF
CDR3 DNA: TGTGCCAGCAGTGAAGCCACGGGGGGGATGAACACTGAAGCTTTCTTT

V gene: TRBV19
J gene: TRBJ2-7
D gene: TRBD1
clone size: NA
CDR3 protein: CASSMGTGFYEQYF
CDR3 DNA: TGTGCCAGTAGTATGGGGACAGGGTTCTACGAGCAGTACTTC

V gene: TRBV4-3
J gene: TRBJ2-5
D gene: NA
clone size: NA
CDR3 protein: CASSQVGGRETQYF
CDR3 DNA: TGCGCCAGCAGCCAAGTGGGAGGTAGAGAGACCCAGTACTTC

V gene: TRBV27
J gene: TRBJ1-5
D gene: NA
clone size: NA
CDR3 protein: CASSTSTAYNQPQHF
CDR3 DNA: TGTGCCAGCTCAACCTCGACAGCGTACAATCAGCCCCAGCATTTT

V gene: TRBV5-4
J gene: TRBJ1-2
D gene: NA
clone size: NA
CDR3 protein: CASSLDAGGSGYTF
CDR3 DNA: TGTGCCAGCAGCTTGGACGCGGGGGGCAGTGGCTACACCTTC

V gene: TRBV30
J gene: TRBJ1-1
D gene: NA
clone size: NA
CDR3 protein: CAWDRMNTEAFF
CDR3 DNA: TGTGCCTGGGACAGGATGAACACTGAAGCTTTCTTT

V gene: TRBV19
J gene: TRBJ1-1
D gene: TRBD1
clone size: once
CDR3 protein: CASRVHRGQTEAFF
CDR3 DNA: TGTGCCAGTAGGGTCCACAGGGGGCAGACTGAAGCTTTCTTT

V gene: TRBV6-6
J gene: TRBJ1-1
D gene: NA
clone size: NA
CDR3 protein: CASSLEGGAYEAFF
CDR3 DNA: TGTGCCAGCAGTCTCGAGGGGGGGGCCTATGAAGCTTTCTTT

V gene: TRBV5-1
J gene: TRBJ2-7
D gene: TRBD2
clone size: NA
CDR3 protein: CASSGGTNSYEQYF
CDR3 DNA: TGCGCCAGCAGCGGGGGGACTAACTCCTACGAGCAGTACTTC

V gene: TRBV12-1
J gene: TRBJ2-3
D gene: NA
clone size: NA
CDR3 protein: CASSFHSKSGSDPDTQYF
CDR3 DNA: TGTGCCAGCAGCTTCCATTCGAAAAGCGGGAGTGACCCAGATACGCAGTATTTT

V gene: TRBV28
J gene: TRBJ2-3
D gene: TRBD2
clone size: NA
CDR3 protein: CASRPGTSGADTQYF
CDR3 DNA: TGTGCCAGCAGGCCCGGGACTAGCGGGGCAGATACGCAGTATTTT

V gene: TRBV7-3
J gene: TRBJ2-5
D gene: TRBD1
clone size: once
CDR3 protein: CASSRTGYFQETQYF
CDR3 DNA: TGTGCCAGCAGCAGGACAGGTTACTTCCAAGAGACCCAGTACTTC

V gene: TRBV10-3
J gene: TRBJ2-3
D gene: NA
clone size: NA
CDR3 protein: CAISDPVSDTQYF
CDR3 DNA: TGTGCCATCAGTGACCCGGTGTCAGATACGCAGTATTTT

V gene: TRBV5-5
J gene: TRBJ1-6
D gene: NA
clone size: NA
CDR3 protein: CASSLADSSYNSPLHF
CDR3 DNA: TGTGCCAGCAGCTTGGCCGATAGCTCCTATAATTCACCCCTCCACTTT

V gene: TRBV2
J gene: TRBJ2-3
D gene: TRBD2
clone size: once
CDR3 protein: CASRRPSGQSDTQYF
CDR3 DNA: TGTGCCAGTAGACGGCCTAGCGGCCAATCAGATACGCAGTATTTT

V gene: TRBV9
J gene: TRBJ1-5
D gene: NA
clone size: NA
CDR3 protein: CASSVAPTGQPQHF
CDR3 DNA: TGTGCCAGCAGCGTAGCTCCCACAGGTCAGCCCCAGCATTTT

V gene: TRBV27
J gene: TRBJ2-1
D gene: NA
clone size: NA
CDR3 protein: CASRLDSDEQFF
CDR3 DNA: TGTGCCAGCAGACTAGATAGCGATGAGCAGTTCTTC

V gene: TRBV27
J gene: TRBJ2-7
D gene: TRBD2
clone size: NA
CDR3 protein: CASSPVGSAGGPGEQYF
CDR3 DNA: TGTGCCAGCAGTCCGGTCGGGTCAGCGGGAGGGCCGGGGGAGCAGTACTTC

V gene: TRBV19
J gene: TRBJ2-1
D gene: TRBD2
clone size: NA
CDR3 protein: CASRWRASGSSTNEQFF
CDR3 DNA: TGTGCCAGTCGGTGGAGGGCTAGCGGGAGTTCTACAAATGAGCAGTTCTTC

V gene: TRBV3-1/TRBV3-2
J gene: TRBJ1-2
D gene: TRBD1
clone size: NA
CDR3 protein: CASSQEWTGAYGYTF
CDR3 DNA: TGTGCCAGCAGCCAAGAATGGACAGGAGCCTATGGCTACACCTTC

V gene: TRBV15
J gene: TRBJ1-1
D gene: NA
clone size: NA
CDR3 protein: CATSREGSLNTEAFF
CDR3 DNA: TGTGCCACCAGCAGAGAAGGTAGCTTGAACACTGAAGCTTTCTTT

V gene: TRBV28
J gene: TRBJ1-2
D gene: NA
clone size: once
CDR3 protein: CASGPQGHYGYTF
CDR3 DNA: TGTGCCAGCGGCCCACAGGGACACTATGGCTACACCTTC